This T cell receptor (beta chain) was captured in a study of blood T cell repertoires in COVID-19. The CDR3 totals 13 residues. The germline gives CDR1 SGHNT, CDR2 YYREEE (reference sequence). V lost 4 bases and J lost 2, with 9 bases in between. Assay used: immunoSEQ multiplex PCR; TCRdb lists only in-frame clones, some missing. The sample records over 150,000 clones, around nine tenths being singletons. The sequence was obtained from a man aged 45 to 65 who had recovered from COVID-19. Sequences were obtained from peripheral blood. The genes are TRBV5-4 and TRBJ1-2, with D tentatively TRBD1 (5 bases). As DNA, the CDR3 is TGTGCCAGCAGCGTCGGGGGGAACTATGGCTACACCTTC. Encoded protein: CASSVGGNYGYTF. The full variable domain, with the rest looked up from reference TRBV5-4 and TRBJ1-2, is ETGVTQSPTHLIKTRGQQVTLRCSSQSGHNTVSWYQQALGQGPQFIFQYYREEENGRGNFPPRFSGLQFPNYSSELNVNALELDDSALYLCASSVGGNYGYTFGSGTRLTVV.